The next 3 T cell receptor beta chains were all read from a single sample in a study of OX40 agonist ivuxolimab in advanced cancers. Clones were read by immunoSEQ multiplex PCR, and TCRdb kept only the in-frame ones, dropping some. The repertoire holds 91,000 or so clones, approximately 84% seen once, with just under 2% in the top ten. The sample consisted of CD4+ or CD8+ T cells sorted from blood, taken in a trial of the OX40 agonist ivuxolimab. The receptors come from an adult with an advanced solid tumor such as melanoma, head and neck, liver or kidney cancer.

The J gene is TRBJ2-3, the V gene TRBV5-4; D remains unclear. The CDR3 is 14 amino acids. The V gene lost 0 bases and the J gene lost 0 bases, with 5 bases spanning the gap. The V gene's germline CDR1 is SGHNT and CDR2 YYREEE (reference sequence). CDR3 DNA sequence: TGTGCCAGCAGCTTGGACCGTAGCACAGATACGCAGTATTTT. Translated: CASSLDRSTDTQYF.

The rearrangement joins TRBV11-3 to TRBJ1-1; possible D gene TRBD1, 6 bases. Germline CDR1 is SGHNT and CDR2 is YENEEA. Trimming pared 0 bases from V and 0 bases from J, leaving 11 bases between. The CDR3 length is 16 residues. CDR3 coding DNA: TGTGCCAGCAGCTTAGAAACGGGACATATGAACACTGAAGCTTTCTTT. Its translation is CASSLETGHMNTEAFF.

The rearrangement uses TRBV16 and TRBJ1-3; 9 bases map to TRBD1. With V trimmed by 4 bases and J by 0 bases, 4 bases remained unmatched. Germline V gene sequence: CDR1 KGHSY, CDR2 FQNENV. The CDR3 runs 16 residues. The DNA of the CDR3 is TGTGCCAGCAGCCCGGACAGGGGCAGCTCTGGAAACACCATATATTTT. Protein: CASSPDRGSSGNTIYF.